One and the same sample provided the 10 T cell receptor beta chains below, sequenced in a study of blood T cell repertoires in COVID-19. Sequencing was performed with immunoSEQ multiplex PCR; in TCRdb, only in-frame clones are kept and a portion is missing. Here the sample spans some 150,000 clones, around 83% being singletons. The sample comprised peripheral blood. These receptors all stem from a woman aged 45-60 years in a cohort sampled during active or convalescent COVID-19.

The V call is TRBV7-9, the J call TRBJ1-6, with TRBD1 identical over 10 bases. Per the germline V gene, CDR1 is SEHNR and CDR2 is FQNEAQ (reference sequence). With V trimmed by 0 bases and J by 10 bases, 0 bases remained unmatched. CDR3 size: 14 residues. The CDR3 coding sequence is TGTGCCAGCAGCTTAGCGGGACAGGGGTCACCCCTCCACTTT. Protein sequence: CASSLAGQGSPLHF.

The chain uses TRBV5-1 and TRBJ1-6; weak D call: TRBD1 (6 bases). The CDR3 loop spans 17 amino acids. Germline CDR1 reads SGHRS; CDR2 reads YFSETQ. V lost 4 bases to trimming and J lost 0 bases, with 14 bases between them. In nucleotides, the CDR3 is TGCGCCAGCAGCACGACAGGTTGGGACTCCTATAATTCACCCCTCCACTTT. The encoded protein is CASSTTGWDSYNSPLHF.

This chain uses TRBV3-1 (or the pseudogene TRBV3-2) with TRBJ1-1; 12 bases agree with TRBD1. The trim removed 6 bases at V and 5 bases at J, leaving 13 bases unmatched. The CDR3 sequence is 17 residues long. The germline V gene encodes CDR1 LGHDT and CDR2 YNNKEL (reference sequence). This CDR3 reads CASRFNRDRGLETEAFF. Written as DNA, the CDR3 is TGTGCCAGCAGGTTCAACCGGGACAGGGGGCTGGAAACTGAAGCTTTCTTT.

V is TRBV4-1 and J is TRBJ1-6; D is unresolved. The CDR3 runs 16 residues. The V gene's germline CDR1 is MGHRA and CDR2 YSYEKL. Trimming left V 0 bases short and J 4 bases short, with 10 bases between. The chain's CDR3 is CASSQETADYNSPLHF. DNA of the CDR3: TGCGCCAGCAGCCAAGAAACAGCTGATTATAATTCACCCCTCCACTTT.

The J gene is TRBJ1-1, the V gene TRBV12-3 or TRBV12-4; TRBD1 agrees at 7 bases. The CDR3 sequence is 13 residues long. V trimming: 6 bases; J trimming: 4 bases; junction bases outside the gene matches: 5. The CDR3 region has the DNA TGTGCCAGCAGACAGGGGTCCGTCACTGAAGCTTTCTTT. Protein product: CASRQGSVTEAFF.

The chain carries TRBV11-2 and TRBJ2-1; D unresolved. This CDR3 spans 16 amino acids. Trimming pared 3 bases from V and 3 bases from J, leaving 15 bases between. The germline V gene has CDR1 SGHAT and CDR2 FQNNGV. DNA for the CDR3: TGTGCCAGCAGCTTGAACGCAGGCTTAATCTACAATGAGCAGTTCTTC. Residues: CASSLNAGLIYNEQFF.

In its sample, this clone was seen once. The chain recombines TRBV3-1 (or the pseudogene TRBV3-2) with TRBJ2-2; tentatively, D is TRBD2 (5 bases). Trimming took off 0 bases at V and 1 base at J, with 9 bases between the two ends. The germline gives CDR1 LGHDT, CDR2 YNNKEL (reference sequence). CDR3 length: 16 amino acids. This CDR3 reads CASSQDGAGNTGELFF. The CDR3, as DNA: TGTGCCAGCAGCCAAGACGGCGCGGGGAACACCGGGGAGCTGTTTTTT.

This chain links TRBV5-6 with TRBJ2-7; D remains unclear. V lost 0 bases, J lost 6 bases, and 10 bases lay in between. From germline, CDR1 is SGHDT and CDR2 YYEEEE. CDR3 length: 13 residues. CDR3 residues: CASSLGPGLEQYF. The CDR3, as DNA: TGTGCCAGCAGCTTGGGGCCAGGCCTCGAGCAGTACTTC.

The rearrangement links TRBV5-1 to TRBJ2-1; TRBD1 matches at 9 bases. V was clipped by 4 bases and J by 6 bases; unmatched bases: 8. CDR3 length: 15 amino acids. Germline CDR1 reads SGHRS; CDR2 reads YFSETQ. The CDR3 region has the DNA TGCGCCAGCAGCCCCGGACAGGGGTTCATCAATGAGCAGTTCTTC. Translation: CASSPGQGFINEQFF. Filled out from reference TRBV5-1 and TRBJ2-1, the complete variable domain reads KAGVTQTPRYLIKTRGQQVTLSCSPISGHRSVSWYQQTPGQGLQFLFEYFSETQRNKGNFPGRFSGRQFSNSRSEMNVSTLELGDSALYLCASSPGQGFINEQFFGPGTRLTVL.

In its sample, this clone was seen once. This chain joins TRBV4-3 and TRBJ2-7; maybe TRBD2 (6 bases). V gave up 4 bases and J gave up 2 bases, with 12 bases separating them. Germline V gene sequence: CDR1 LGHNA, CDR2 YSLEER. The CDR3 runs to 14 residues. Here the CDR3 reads CASSRGGLPYEQYF. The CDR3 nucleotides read TGCGCCAGCAGCCGTGGGGGACTTCCCTACGAGCAGTACTTC.